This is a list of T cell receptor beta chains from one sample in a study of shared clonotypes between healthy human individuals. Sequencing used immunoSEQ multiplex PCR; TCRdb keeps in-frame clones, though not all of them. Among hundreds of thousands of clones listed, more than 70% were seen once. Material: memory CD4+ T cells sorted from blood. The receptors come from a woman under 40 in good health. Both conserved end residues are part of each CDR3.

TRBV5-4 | CASSLYGANVLTF
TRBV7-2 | CASSPARRSGNTIYF
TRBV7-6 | CASRPPLRDAGELFF
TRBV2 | CASARLAGLTDTQYF
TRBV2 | CASSRPGDNQPQHF
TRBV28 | CASGGGDYYYNEQFF
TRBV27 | CASSRQVGTYEQYF
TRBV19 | CASSPWDGNTEAFF
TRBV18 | CASSLTPTEGYGYTF
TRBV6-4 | CASSDLATSTDTQYF
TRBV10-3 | CAISEPGTSGRSYNEQFF
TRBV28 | CASSPPGQGTSGYTF
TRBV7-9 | CASSLSISGNTIYF
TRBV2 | CASSGEYNTEAFF
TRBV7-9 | CASSPISGSYEQYF
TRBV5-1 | CASSPRVREGGETQYF
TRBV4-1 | CASSRGAGGEQYF
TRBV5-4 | CASSSDRFTYEQYF
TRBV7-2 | CASSFPVISGTQYF
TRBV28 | CASSLWQGSYEQYF
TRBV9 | CASSVVASTDTQYF
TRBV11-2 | CASTRLAVYNEQFF
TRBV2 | CAMGQGSGYTF
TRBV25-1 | CASSEGLAGVPGELFF
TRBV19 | CASSRGTGGLSGGELFF
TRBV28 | CASSSYQPQHF
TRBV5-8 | CASSWQQDLSNQPQHF
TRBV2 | CASRALGHGSYEQYF
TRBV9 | CASSGRSWFF
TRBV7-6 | CASSSRTSGRSYNEQFF
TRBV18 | CASSPGLMNTEAFF
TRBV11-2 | CASSTNLAGGGEQYF
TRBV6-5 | CASTLGQVGYGYTF
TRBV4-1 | CASSQGGGANVLTF
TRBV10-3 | CAIKAEGPYEQYF
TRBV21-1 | CATNTGELFF
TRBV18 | CASSLLDGYSNQPQHF
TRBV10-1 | CASSESGGEAFF
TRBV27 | CASGSGLAGTYEQYF
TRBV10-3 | CAIRGGVGETQYF
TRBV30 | CAWWQGVSEYYGYTF
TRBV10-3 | CAISESTQEKLFF
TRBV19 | CASSSTSSGEQYF
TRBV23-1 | CASRTWTVYGYTF
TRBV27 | CASSLGLAPHNEQFF
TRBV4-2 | CASSQDPGGIDGYTF
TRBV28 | CASSLGSPNTEAFF
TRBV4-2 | CASSQVPPPDQPQHF
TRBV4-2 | CASSYLQGNTEAFF
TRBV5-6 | CASSLGTVRNQPQHF
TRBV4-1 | CASSQGDRTNTGELFF
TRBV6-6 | CASRMPGQAGNQPQHF
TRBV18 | CASSPPGRTSGSFEQFF
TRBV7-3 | CASSFLGDSQGAHSNQPQHF
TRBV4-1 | CASSQDSGAGGNTIYF
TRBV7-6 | CASSLGLAGVQTQYF
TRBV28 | CASSSPGGNSYEQYF
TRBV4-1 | CASSQPGTGRGYTF
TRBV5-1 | CASSLEGQGRTYEQYF
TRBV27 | CASSLSYRVAGDTEAFF